The subject of this entry is one TCR beta chain. The CDR3 loop spans 15 amino acids. Germline loops: CDR1 LGHNA, CDR2 YSLEER. The V end lost 1 base, the J end lost 4 bases, and 11 bases lay between the germline ends. Using immunoSEQ multiplex PCR, the repertoire was profiled, and TCRdb retains in-frame clones only, with some absent. The sample yields 45,000 to 55,000 clones, roughly 80% seen once. The entry originates in a study of OX40 agonist ivuxolimab in advanced cancers. Study as a whole: Anti-PD-1, anti-PD-L1 or anti-CTLA-4 therapy given earlier was allowed, and around 40% had some.

The gene calls are TRBV4-3 and TRBJ2-1; perhaps TRBD2 as D (5 bases). The input for sequencing was CD4+ or CD8+ T cells sorted from blood, taken in a trial of the OX40 agonist ivuxolimab. This receptor was identified in an adult with an advanced solid tumor such as melanoma, head and neck, liver or kidney cancer. The CDR3 sequence is CASSQVRTPYNEQFF. CDR3 bases: TGCGCCAGCAGCCAAGTGCGGACTCCATACAATGAGCAGTTCTTC.